This T cell receptor beta chain was recorded in a study of blood T cell repertoires in COVID-19. In the authors' methods: Reference gene primer amplification in the assay estimated nucleated cell counts. Repertoires were generated with immunoSEQ multiplex PCR, while TCRdb's copy carries only in-frame clones and drops some. V and J calls and clone size are given by that table; D and trimming were obtained from the DNA. The sample includes 20,000 or so clones, about 89% of them seen just once. The CDR3 spans 16 residues. V gave up 0 bases and J gave up 7 bases; unmatched junction bases: 10. Germline V gene sequence: CDR1 SGHRS, CDR2 YFSETQ.

The chain recombines TRBV5-1 with TRBJ1-1; 9 bases agree with TRBD1. Sequenced material: peripheral blood. This clonotype was sampled from a man aged 45-60 years with active COVID-19. The CDR3 DNA follows: TGCGCCAGCAGCTTGGGCTCGGGACAGGGTGGGATTGAAGCTTTCTTT. Translating it yields CASSLGSGQGGIEAFF. Supplemented by reference TRBV5-1 and TRBJ1-1, the full variable domain reads KAGVTQTPRYLIKTRGQQVTLSCSPISGHRSVSWYQQTPGQGLQFLFEYFSETQRNKGNFPGRFSGRQFSNSRSEMNVSTLELGDSALYLCASSLGSGQGGIEAFFGQGTRLTVV.